The sequence of this T cell receptor beta chain was determined in a study of cytomegalovirus exposure and HLA in healthy donors. Study at large: In terms of ancestry, the Caucasian-associated cluster contained roughly 80% of the 398 genotyped donors. Study outcomes and limitations: In a later analysis, TCR beta V- and J-gene trimming was associated with a missense DCLRE1C variant. Accurate HLA-A and HLA-B prediction from TCR beta sequences was reported for most subjects.

Primers for the PCR totalled 60 Vbeta and 13 Jbeta. Method: immunoSEQ multiplex PCR; TCRdb's copy keeps in-frame clones and lacks some. This table has approximately 160,000 clones, 80% to 90% appearing once. V lost 7 bases, J lost 8 bases, and 14 bases lay in between. The CDR3 contains 13 residues. Germline loops: CDR1 SNHLY, CDR2 FYNNEI. Concerning this clone itself: What it binds is not known.

The receptor was derived from a woman under 30 in good health and CMV-seronegative. The sequenced sample was PBMCs. The chain joins TRBV2 to TRBJ1-4; a weak D match, TRBD1 (5 bases). CDR3 sequence (DNA): TGTGCCAGCAATCCAGGGAGGGAGGAAAAACTGTTTTTT. It translates to CASNPGREEKLFF.